Shown below are 10 T cell receptor beta chains from a single sample sequenced in a study of cytomegalovirus exposure and HLA in healthy donors. Researchers ran the PCR with 60 Vbeta and 13 Jbeta primers. TCRdb's copy holds only in-frame clones and misses some; the assay was immunoSEQ multiplex PCR. Counted here are about 160,000 clones, around 79% occurring once; the ten biggest clones make up around 4%. The sequencing sample was made of PBMCs. These receptors originate from a man aged 35 to 55 in good health and CMV-seronegative.

This clone was recorded once. The rearrangement links TRBV27 to TRBJ2-3; 8 bases are a match to TRBD2. This CDR3 is 17 amino acids long. The germline gives CDR1 MNHEY, CDR2 SMNVEV (reference sequence). J gave up 2 bases and V 3 bases, and 10 bases lay outside the gene matches. The CDR3 loop is CASSFLGGALSTDTQYF. CDR3 DNA: TGTGCCAGCAGTTTCCTCGGGGGGGCCCTTTCCACAGATACGCAGTATTTT.

There are a few counts of this clone. J is TRBJ2-5 and V is TRBV6-1; perhaps TRBD1 as D (6 bases). Near its end, the DNA agrees better with TRBJ2-7, so the J call may be wrong. The CDR3 covers 14 residues. Germline CDR1 reads MNHNS; CDR2 reads SASEGT. For the CDR3, the DNA is TGTGCCAGCAAAGTAGAACAGGGAACCTACGAGCAGTACTTC. It specifies CASKVEQGTYEQYF.

The rearrangement uses TRBV6-4 and TRBJ1-6; no clear D. The CDR3 runs 13 residues. Germline-derived CDR1 and CDR2 are MRHNA and SNTAGT. V dropped 7 bases and J dropped 8 bases, with 12 bases sitting between them. CDR3 in DNA: TGTGCCAGCATCGGGCCGCGGGATTCACCCCTCCACTTT. Translation gives CASIGPRDSPLHF.

The genes are TRBV7-2 and TRBJ2-5, with TRBD2 as a possible D gene (6 bases). CDR3 length: 15 amino acids. Germline CDR1 is SGHTA and CDR2 is FQGNSA. The V end lost 1 base, the J end lost 5 bases, and 14 bases lay between the germline ends. The CDR3 DNA is TGTGCCAGCAGCTTAGTCATAGCGGCCGGGGAGACCCAGTACTTC. As protein: CASSLVIAAGETQYF.

On this clone itself: A read error may account for a junction end that differs from germline. This chain joins TRBV7-7 and TRBJ2-7; 7 bases are shared with TRBD1. The CDR3 covers 17 residues. Germline V CDR1 and CDR2: SSHAT, FNYEAQ (reference sequence). The CDR3 nucleotides are TGTGCTAGCAGCTACTTACCCGACAGGGTGACCCACTACGAGCAGTACTTC. Translation: CASSYLPDRVTHYEQYF.

This sequence joins TRBV6-4 and TRBJ1-1; 7 nucleotides align to TRBD1. The CDR3 runs 14 residues. V lost 2 bases and J lost 5; bases outside the gene matches: 5. Germline V gene lookup returns CDR1 MRHNA and CDR2 SNTAGT. CDR3 sequence: CASSDQGGETEAFF. As DNA, the CDR3 is TGTGCCAGCAGTGACCAGGGGGGCGAGACTGAAGCTTTCTTT.

In this sample, this clone turned up a few times. The chain joins TRBV6-1 to TRBJ2-6; 8 bases are a match to TRBD2. The V and J ends lost 2 bases and 3 bases, in that order; junction bases with no gene match: 0. The CDR3 sequence is 15 residues long. Germline V gene lookup returns CDR1 MNHNS and CDR2 SASEGT. Here the CDR3 DNA reads TGTGCCAGCAGTGAACTAGCGGGTGGGGCCAACGTCCTGACTTTC. Its protein product is CASSELAGGANVLTF.

This sequence joins TRBV7-9 and TRBJ2-7, with 12 positions matching TRBD1. The germline CDR1 and CDR2 sequences are SEHNR and FQNEAQ (reference sequence). V gave up 3 bases and J gave up 6 bases; unmatched junction bases: 9. CDR3 size: 16 residues. CDR3 residues: CASSFSPGTGGFEQYF. The CDR3 DNA follows: TGTGCCAGCAGCTTTAGTCCCGGGACAGGGGGCTTCGAGCAGTACTTC.

The chain couples TRBV30 to TRBJ2-2; no firm D call. Germline V gives CDR1 GTSNPN, CDR2 SVGIG (reference sequence). CDR3 size: 13 residues. The V end lost 1 base, the J end lost 4 bases, and 7 bases lay between the germline ends. Here the CDR3 reads CAWSARVTGELFF. The DNA of the CDR3 is TGTGCCTGGAGTGCCCGGGTCACCGGGGAGCTGTTTTTT.

This clone was seen just once. The CDR3 protein is CASSDRGRNEQFF. DNA for the CDR3: TGTGCTAGCTCGGACAGGGGAAGGAATGAGCAGTTCTTC. This rearrangement joins TRBV12-5 to TRBJ2-1; the match to TRBD1 covers 9 bases. This CDR3 has 13 residues. The trim removed 9 bases at V and 7 bases at J, leaving 7 bases unmatched. Germline CDR1 is LGHNT and CDR2 is FRNRAP. Together with reference TRBV12-5 and TRBJ2-1, the CDR3 gives the full variable domain: DARVTQTPRHKVTEMGQEVTMRCQPILGHNTVFWYRQTMMQGLELLAYFRNRAPLDDSGMPKDRFSAEMPDATLATLKIQPSEPRDSAVYFCASSDRGRNEQFFGPGTRLTVL.